These T cell receptor beta chains were read from a single sample in a study of cytomegalovirus exposure and HLA in healthy donors. Generated by immunoSEQ multiplex PCR, the TCRdb table keeps only in-frame clones and is missing some. The data hold some 150,000 clones, with 70% to 85% observed a single time. The sample comprised PBMCs. The origin of the receptors is a human donor in good health. Each CDR3 is given with its conserved first and last residue. D genes are given only for firm matches. For some rows the clone size is stated as once, few or many, or as a class when expanded; others skip it.

cdr3_aa,cdr3_nt,clone_size,v_call,j_call,d_call
CATSRYQTGNTEAFF,TGTGCCACCAGCAGATATCAGACGGGGAACACTGAAGCTTTCTTT,.,TRBV15,TRBJ1-1,.
CASINRGDPNEKLFF,TGTGCCAGTATTAACAGGGGCGATCCTAATGAAAAACTGTTTTTT,.,TRBV19,TRBJ1-4,TRBD1
CAWSGGGFTEAFF,TGTGCCTGGAGTGGGGGAGGCTTCACTGAAGCTTTCTTT,.,TRBV30,TRBJ1-1,.
CASSFAQTGRTEAFF,TGTGCCAGCAGTTTTGCCCAGACAGGGCGCACTGAAGCTTTCTTT,.,TRBV11-1,TRBJ1-1,TRBD1
CASSPGTSGGYTDTQYF,TGCGCCAGCAGCCCCGGGACTAGCGGGGGCTACACAGATACGCAGTATTTT,.,TRBV5-1,TRBJ2-3,TRBD2
CASSLQYTNRTANYGYTF,TGCGCCAGCAGCTTGCAATATACGAATCGGACAGCTAACTATGGCTACACCTTC,.,TRBV5-1,TRBJ1-2,.
CASTWGTSGTEAFF,TGCGCCAGCACTTGGGGGACATCGGGGACTGAAGCTTTCTTT,.,TRBV5-1,TRBJ1-1,.
CASSRQDTEAFF,TGTGCCAGCAGCCGACAAGACACTGAAGCTTTCTTT,.,TRBV5-4,TRBJ1-1,.
CASSLEGQETQYF,TGCGCCAGCAGCTTGGAGGGGCAAGAGACCCAGTACTTC,.,TRBV5-1,TRBJ2-5,.
CATDARTRHGYTF,TGTGCCACCGACGCGCGGACTAGACATGGCTACACCTTC,.,TRBV19,TRBJ1-2,.
CASSPDRGIGNTIYF,TGTGCCAGCAGCCCGGACAGGGGAATTGGAAACACCATATATTTT,few,TRBV7-3,TRBJ1-3,TRBD1
CASSAGTGLEKLFF,TGTGCCAGCAGTGCCGGGACAGGGTTAGAAAAACTGTTTTTT,few,TRBV6-5,TRBJ1-4,TRBD1
CASSLMGLAGSETQYF,TGCGCCAGCAGCCTAATGGGACTAGCGGGGTCAGAGACCCAGTACTTC,.,TRBV4-3,TRBJ2-5,TRBD2
CASSGASAYNEQFF,TGTGCCAGCAGCGGTGCTAGCGCATACAATGAGCAGTTCTTC,.,TRBV11-3,TRBJ2-1,.
CASSEGFLSSYEQYF,TGTGCCAGCAGTGAAGGTTTCCTAAGCTCCTACGAGCAGTACTTC,.,TRBV2,TRBJ2-7,.
CASSQGTGMNTEAFF,TGTGCCAGCAGCCAAGGAACAGGAATGAACACTGAAGCTTTCTTT,.,TRBV4-2,TRBJ1-1,.
CASSRSTGVYEQYF,TGTGCCAGCTCACGGTCGACAGGGGTCTACGAGCAGTACTTC,few,TRBV18,TRBJ2-7,TRBD1
CASSLAPGGPQFF,TGTGCTAGCAGCTTAGCGCCCGGGGGGCCACAGTTCTTC,.,TRBV7-7,TRBJ2-1,.
CASSQGSGTEAFF,TGTGCCAGCAGCCAGGGGTCGGGAACTGAAGCTTTCTTT,few,TRBV6-5,TRBJ1-1,.
CASSLGAGGNYGYTF,TGTGCCAGCAGCTTAGGCGCAGGGGGCAACTATGGCTACACCTTC,.,TRBV11-2,TRBJ1-2,TRBD1
CASSVGQGYYGYTF,TGTGCCAGCAGTGTAGGACAGGGATACTATGGCTACACCTTC,.,TRBV2,TRBJ1-2,TRBD1
CASIPRESLAFVYTQYF,TGTGCCAGCATCCCACGGGAGAGCCTAGCGTTTGTGTATACGCAGTATTTT,.,TRBV6-4,TRBJ2-3,.
CASSQSFSTANQPQHF,TGCGCCAGCAGCCAATCCTTTTCTACTGCTAATCAGCCCCAGCATTTT,.,TRBV4-3,TRBJ1-5,.
CASSFPGGLAGGKQFF,TGTGCCAGCAGCTTCCCCGGGGGACTAGCGGGGGGCAAGCAGTTCTTC,.,TRBV13,TRBJ2-1,TRBD2
CAISDSRKSTDTQYF,TGTGCCATCAGTGATAGCCGGAAGAGCACAGATACGCAGTATTTT,few,TRBV10-3,TRBJ2-3,.
CASSLRGTGKYYEQYF,TGTGCCAGCAGTTTAAGGGGGACAGGGAAATACTACGAGCAGTACTTC,.,TRBV27,TRBJ2-7,TRBD1
CSVAIQGGSYEQYF,TGCAGCGTTGCAATACAGGGGGGGTCCTACGAGCAGTACTTC,.,TRBV29-1,TRBJ2-7,.
CASSPGQGAPYEQYF,TGTGCCAGCAGCCCGGGACAGGGGGCGCCCTACGAGCAGTACTTC,.,TRBV9,TRBJ2-7,TRBD1
CASSSVGGGSSYNSPLHF,TGTGCCAGCAGCTCGGTCGGGGGAGGCAGCTCCTATAATTCACCCCTCCACTTT,.,TRBV5-6,TRBJ1-6,.
CASSATSGGAGETQYF,TGTGCCAGCAGCGCGACTAGCGGGGGGGCCGGGGAGACCCAGTACTTC,.,TRBV2,TRBJ2-5,TRBD2
CASSLLRAGDDEQYF,TGTGCCAGCAGCTTACTTCGCGCAGGGGATGACGAGCAGTACTTC,.,TRBV7-9,TRBJ2-7,.
CASSVGGAQETQYF,TGTGCCAGCAGCGTTGGTGGGGCACAAGAGACCCAGTACTTC,.,TRBV9,TRBJ2-5,.
CASSLSVGSTNEKLFF,TGTGCCAGCAGCTTATCCGTGGGGAGCACTAATGAAAAACTGTTTTTT,.,TRBV7-9,TRBJ1-4,.
CASSSSQGGEQFF,TGTGCCAGCAGCTCGTCACAGGGTGGTGAGCAGTTCTTC,few,TRBV7-3,TRBJ2-1,.
CASSDGRSGYTF,TGTGCCAGCAGTGACGGTCGAAGTGGCTACACCTTC,.,TRBV25-1,TRBJ1-2,.
CASSFEGLGTDTQYF,TGTGCCAGCAGCTTCGAGGGATTGGGGACAGATACGCAGTATTTT,.,TRBV7-3,TRBJ2-3,.
CASSEWDRGDTEAFF,TGTGCCAGCAGTGAATGGGACCGGGGGGACACTGAAGCTTTCTTT,few,TRBV2,TRBJ1-1,.
CASSWGGNQPQHF,TGTGCCAGCAGCTGGGGGGGCAATCAGCCCCAGCATTTT,once,TRBV7-8,TRBJ1-5,.